Listed here are 2 T cell receptor beta chains from one sample, sequenced in a study of STAT5B mutations in CD4+ large granular lymphocyte leukemia. Profiling relied on immunoSEQ multiplex PCR, and the TCRdb table lists in-frame clones only, not all of them. The sample includes about 30,000 clones, 65% to 75% of them seen just once. The sequencing input was CD4+ T cells from blood buffy coats. The source is a human donor in good health.

The chain recombines TRBV18 with TRBJ2-7, with D unclear. This CDR3 spans 13 amino acids. V gave up 1 base and J gave up 3 bases, with 7 bases separating them. Per germline, CDR1 KGHSH and CDR2 LQKENI. CDR3 loop: CASSPRRIYEQYF. For the CDR3, the DNA is TGTGCCAGCTCACCACGCCGGATCTACGAGCAGTACTTC.

This clone was recorded once. The rearrangement joins TRBV20-1 to TRBJ2-3; D is uncertain. CDR3 size: 9 residues. Germline loops: CDR1 DFQATT, CDR2 SNEGSKA (reference sequence). This chain's CDR3 is CRTVDTQYF. The CDR3 DNA is TGCAGAACAGTAGATACGCAGTATTTT.